One T cell receptor beta chain is described in this entry. The sample is drawn from a study of blood T cell repertoires in COVID-19. Study details: The cDNA or gDNA used as material had been derived from T cells, B-cell-depleted T cells, or PBMCs.

The germline V gene encodes CDR1 MGHRA and CDR2 YSYEKL. V gave up 3 bases and J gave up 5 bases; unmatched junction bases: 2. CDR3 length: 13 amino acids. Study processing details: Amplification of reference gene primers provided the estimated nucleated cell counts. Measured with immunoSEQ multiplex PCR; TCRdb has only the in-frame clones, and not every one. The V and J calls and the clone size are those of that table, but D and trimming were determined from the DNA. Of 400,000 to 500,000 clones in the sample, roughly 85% are singletons; the top ten hold roughly 1.4%. The material sequenced was peripheral blood. The TCR was taken from a woman aged 30 to 39 with active or convalescent COVID-19. This rearrangement joins TRBV4-1 to TRBJ2-5; 8 bases align to TRBD1. CDR3 in DNA: TGCGCCAGCAGCCAGACAGGGGTTGAGACCCAGTACTTC. Its protein product is CASSQTGVETQYF.